This TCR beta chain is from a study of shared clonotypes between healthy human individuals. Data came from immunoSEQ multiplex PCR; TCRdb stores just in-frame clones and leaves some out. Among hundreds of thousands of clones listed, roughly 96% were seen once. V shed 2 bases and J shed 0 bases, with 11 bases lying between them. Germline CDR1 reads ENHRY; CDR2 reads SYGVKD. This CDR3 is built from 15 residues. Terminally differentiated effector memory CD45RA+ cells were left out of the naive CD8 fraction, which was CD45RO-negative and positively selected for CCR7. Sequencing was carried out using naive CD8+ T cells sorted from blood. This sequence was found in a woman aged 30 to 39 in good health. The V call is TRBV10-3, the J call TRBJ2-7; D not certain. The CDR3 nucleotides are TGTGCCATCAGTGAGAACCGCTTGGGCTCCTACGAGCAGTACTTC. Its translation is CAISENRLGSYEQYF.